The 7 T cell receptor beta chains below were found in one sample sequenced in a study of OX40 agonist ivuxolimab in advanced cancers. TCRdb's table, derived via immunoSEQ multiplex PCR, lists solely in-frame clones and lacks some. Seen here are about 89,000 clones, more than 70% observed once, and the top ten hold 6.5%. The source material was CD4+ or CD8+ T cells sorted from blood, sampled in a trial of the OX40 agonist ivuxolimab. All receptors come from an adult with an advanced solid tumor such as melanoma, head and neck, liver or kidney cancer.

The chain uses TRBV11-3 and TRBJ2-2; no definite D call. Germline values: CDR1 SGHNT, CDR2 YENEEA. This CDR3 has 15 amino acids. V lost 3 bases, J lost 5 bases, and 13 bases lay in between. The CDR3 DNA is TGTGCCAGCAGCTTCTCTAACATTGGAACCGGGGAGCTGTTTTTT. Encoded protein: CASSFSNIGTGELFF.

The gene calls are TRBV7-2 and TRBJ2-1; D gene ambiguous. The V gene's germline CDR1 is SGHTA and CDR2 FQGNSA. The CDR3 contains 14 residues. Trimming left V 3 bases short and J 2 bases short, with 8 bases between. The CDR3 region is CASSLGYPYNEQFF. The CDR3, as DNA: TGTGCCAGCAGCTTGGGGTACCCCTACAATGAGCAGTTCTTC.

The V gene is TRBV2, the J gene TRBJ2-5; 8 bases fit TRBD2. The length of the CDR3 is 16 residues. Germline lookup yields CDR1 SNHLY and CDR2 FYNNEI. The V and J ends lost 8 bases and 1 base, in that order; junction bases with no gene match: 12. The CDR3, as DNA: TGTGCCAGCCCGAGTCCGGGACTAGGATTCCAAGAGACCCAGTACTTC. Protein product: CASPSPGLGFQETQYF.

The CDR3 DNA reads TGTGCCAGCAGAAAAGACAGGGTCCCAGGCGGGTACGAGCAGTACTTC. This gives the protein CASRKDRVPGGYEQYF. The V call is TRBV27, the J call TRBJ2-7, with TRBD1 identical over 7 bases. The V segment lost 6 bases and the J segment 4 bases; nucleotides outside the gene matches: 15. The CDR3 is 16 amino acids. Germline values: CDR1 MNHEY, CDR2 SMNVEV (reference sequence).

This chain links TRBV6-1 with TRBJ1-6, with 7 bases fitting TRBD1. The germline V gene has CDR1 MNHNS and CDR2 SASEGT. V dropped 0 bases and J dropped 13; count of bases not matched to a gene: 12. The CDR3 contains 16 residues. The CDR3 DNA reads as TGTGCCAGCAGTGAAGCAGTTGGGACAGTACCTCTGCCCCTCCACTTT. Translating gives CASSEAVGTVPLPLHF.

This clone showed up just once. The rearrangement uses TRBV4-2 and TRBJ2-1; D not resolved. CDR3 size: 13 residues. The V and J ends lost 4 bases and 6 bases respectively, with 10 bases between them. Germline V gives CDR1 LGHNA, CDR2 YNFKEQ. The CDR3: CASSPYTGNEQFF. The CDR3 DNA sequence: TGTGCCAGCAGCCCCTACACGGGCAATGAGCAGTTCTTC.

This clone occurred once. The chain uses TRBV18 and TRBJ1-6; TRBD1 agrees at 7 bases. Germline assignment: CDR1 KGHSH and CDR2 LQKENI. This CDR3 region has 15 residues. V shed 4 bases and J 5 bases; nucleotides not matched to a gene: 5. The CDR3 reads CASSRSTGHNSPLHF. For the CDR3, the DNA is TGTGCCAGCTCACGGTCGACAGGGCATAATTCACCCCTCCACTTT. Full variable domain (remainder filled in from reference TRBV18 and TRBJ1-6): NAGVMQNPRHLVRRRGQEARLRCSPMKGHSHVYWYRQLPEEGLKFMVYLQKENIIDESGMPKERFSAEFPKEGPSILRIQQVVRGDSAAYFCASSRSTGHNSPLHFGNGTRLTVT.